These 21 T cell receptor beta chains were sequenced from one sample in a study of beta chain features in type 1 diabetes. The sequenced template was cDNA made from the entire isolated RNA. The table came from immunoSEQ multiplex PCR; TCRdb's copy has only in-frame clones and leaves some out. The data contain over 40,000 clones, over 50% of them singletons. Sequenced: Tregs from blood. These receptors were collected from a woman between 18 and 30 years old in good health.

The J gene is TRBJ1-2, the V gene TRBV18; 7 bases agree with TRBD1. CDR1 is KGHSH, CDR2 LQKENI, per germline. The CDR3 contains 14 residues. V shed 0 bases and J 3 bases; nucleotides not matched to a gene: 1. CDR3 in DNA: TGTGCCAGCTCACCACCGCAGGGGGACTATGGCTACACCTTC. Translating gives CASSPPQGDYGYTF.

This clone was seen a handful of times. CDR3 loop: CASSLGITSAAAYNEQFF. The CDR3 nucleotides read TGTGCCAGCAGCTTAGGAATCACTAGCGCCGCTGCCTACAATGAGCAGTTCTTC. The V gene is TRBV11-2, the J gene TRBJ2-1, with TRBD2 identical over 7 bases. Germline assignment: CDR1 SGHAT and CDR2 FQNNGV. This CDR3 contains 18 residues. J was trimmed by 2 bases and V by 1 base; bases with no gene match: 11.

The V call is TRBV30, the J call TRBJ1-1; weak D call: TRBD1 (5 bases). With 2 bases removed from V and 6 bases from J, the gap between germline ends came to 16 bases. Germline-derived CDR1 and CDR2 are GTSNPN and SVGIG (reference sequence). The CDR3 is made up of 14 amino acids. This chain's CDR3 is CAWSWWGSRPEAFF. CDR3 DNA sequence: TGTGCCTGGAGTTGGTGGGGCTCTCGTCCTGAAGCTTTCTTT.

This clone was observed a handful of times. The V gene is TRBV28, the J gene TRBJ2-1; TRBD1 matches 9 bases. There are 16 residues in the CDR3. The J segment lost 7 bases and the V segment lost 6 bases, leaving 13 bases of the junction unmatched. CDR1 and CDR2 from the germline V gene are MDHEN and SYDVKM. DNA for the CDR3: TGTGCCAGCAGCCTACTTCCGGGACAGGGACATAATGAGCAGTTCTTC. Translation gives CASSLLPGQGHNEQFF.

V usage is TRBV5-5 and J usage is TRBJ2-7, with 8 bases fitting TRBD2. The CDR3 contains 14 residues. The V segment lost 6 bases and the J segment 0 bases; nucleotides outside the gene matches: 5. Germline CDR1 is SGHKS and CDR2 is YYEKEE (reference sequence). The CDR3 DNA follows: TGTGCCAGCATGCGCGGGGGGACCTCCTACGAGCAGTACTTC. The encoded protein is CASMRGGTSYEQYF.

The chain combines TRBV28 with TRBJ2-7, with 7 bases identical to TRBD2. Germline V gives CDR1 MDHEN, CDR2 SYDVKM. The ends lost 6 bases at V and 6 bases at J; junction bases unmatched: 11. The CDR3 spans 14 residues. The CDR3 bases are TGTGCCAGCAGAAGGGGCGGGAGCTCCGGCGAGCAGTACTTC. Its translation is CASRRGGSSGEQYF.

V and J are TRBV4-1 and TRBJ2-3, with unresolved D. CDR3 length equals 15 residues. Germline-derived CDR1 and CDR2 are MGHRA and YSYEKL. Trimming stripped 1 base from V and 0 bases from J, with 8 bases between. DNA of the CDR3: TGCGCCAGCAGCCAAGGTTCGCGTAGCACAGATACGCAGTATTTT. Amino acids: CASSQGSRSTDTQYF.

The CDR3 bases are TGTGCCAGCAGCCAACCAGGCGCTGGCTTTACCGGGGAGCTGTTTTTT. Its translation is CASSQPGAGFTGELFF. The chain combines TRBV2 with TRBJ2-2; D ambiguous. V shed 6 bases and J shed 5 bases, with 19 bases lying between them. Germline CDR1 reads SNHLY; CDR2 reads FYNNEI. The CDR3 covers 16 residues.

The sample holds a few counts of this clone. Other nucleotide sequences in the sample specify the same CDR3. This chain uses TRBV5-4 with TRBJ2-2, with TRBD2 matching 15 bases. CDR3 length equals 17 residues. CDR1 and CDR2 (germline): SGHNT, YYREEE (reference sequence). J was trimmed by 1 base and V by 5 bases; bases with no gene match: 3. The CDR3 here is CASRPGLAGGNTGELFF. In DNA, the CDR3 is TGTGCCAGCAGACCGGGACTAGCGGGAGGGAACACCGGGGAGCTGTTTTTT.

This clone came up once. Germline is not matched at one junction end, which may reflect a read error. Other DNA sequences of this sample code for an identical CDR3. The gene calls are TRBV10-3 and TRBJ2-5; TRBD2 matches 8 bases. Germline CDR1 reads ENHRY; CDR2 reads SYGVKD. The CDR3 consists of 13 residues. The CDR3 DNA is TGTGCCATCAGCGTAGCGGGGCAAGAGACACAGTACTTC. Its translation is CAISVAGQETQYF.

The sample holds a few counts of this clone. V usage is TRBV28 and J usage is TRBJ2-2; 9 bases are shared with TRBD2. Trimming cost V 8 bases and J 4 bases; bases outside gene matches: 8. The CDR3 is 15 residues long. CDR1 is MDHEN and CDR2 is SYDVKM in the germline V gene. This chain's CDR3 is CASRNSGSVTGELFF. The CDR3 coding sequence is TGTGCCAGCCGGAATAGCGGGAGTGTCACCGGGGAGCTGTTTTTT.

The chain joins TRBV5-1 to TRBJ2-2; 8 bases align to TRBD2. The CDR3 spans 16 residues. Germline trimming cut 5 bases from V and 1 base from J; bases unmatched to any gene: 7. Germline assignment: CDR1 SGHRS and CDR2 YFSETQ. In DNA form, the CDR3 reads TGCGCCAGCAGGGGGGACCTAGCGGGGAACACCGGGGAGCTGTTTTTT. The encoded protein is CASRGDLAGNTGELFF.

The rearrangement uses TRBV18 and TRBJ1-2; D is unclear. V was cut by 0 bases and J by 4 bases, with 15 bases left in between. Germline-derived CDR1 and CDR2 are KGHSH and LQKENI. This CDR3 has 16 residues. DNA for the CDR3: TGTGCCAGCTCACCACCGGGGATTGAAGGGAGCTATGGCTACACCTTC. It translates to CASSPPGIEGSYGYTF.

In this sample, this clone is medium-sized (0.01 to 0.1%). V is TRBV7-3 and J is TRBJ2-1; 11 bases match TRBD2. The length of the CDR3 is 15 residues. V was clipped by 0 bases and J by 16 bases; unmatched bases: 11. Germline V gives CDR1 SGHTA, CDR2 FQGTGA. The CDR3 spells CASSLTPGTSGVYFF. In nucleotides, the CDR3 is TGTGCCAGCAGCTTAACCCCCGGGACTAGCGGAGTGTACTTCTTC. The entire variable domain, with the rest obtained from reference TRBV7-3 and TRBJ2-1, is as follows: GAGVSQTPSNKVTEKGKYVELRCDPISGHTALYWYRQSLGQGPEFLIYFQGTGAADDSGLPNDRFFAVRPEGSVSTLKIQRTERGDSAVYLCASSLTPGTSGVYFFGPGTRLTVL.

This clone was counted only a few times. The J gene is TRBJ2-2, the V gene TRBV7-9; D is possibly TRBD2 (6 bases). From germline, CDR1 is SEHNR and CDR2 FQNEAQ (reference sequence). The germline V and J ends were trimmed by 4 bases and 5 bases, with 14 bases remaining between them. This CDR3 comprises 15 residues. The CDR3 nucleotides are TGTGCCAGCAGCTCTCCAGAGGGAGGAACCGGGGAGCTGTTTTTT. It encodes CASSSPEGGTGELFF.

The chain carries TRBV11-2 and TRBJ2-1, with D hard to call. Germline-derived CDR1 and CDR2 are SGHAT and FQNNGV. This CDR3 region has 16 residues. Trimming removed 1 base at V and 5 bases at J, with 15 bases between. The CDR3: CASSLGLSIPNNEQFF. CDR3 coding DNA: TGTGCCAGCAGCTTAGGTCTGAGTATCCCGAACAATGAGCAGTTCTTC.

This clone turned up a few times. The chain uses TRBV11-2 and TRBJ2-5, with 16 bases that match TRBD2. The junction had 7 bases not matched to a gene; V was cut back by 4 bases and J by 5 bases. Germline CDR1 and CDR2: SGHAT and FQNNGV. The CDR3 extends over 17 amino acids. CDR3 nucleotide sequence: TGTGCCAGCAGCTCTGGGACTAGCGGGGGGGGGCAGGAGACCCAGTACTTC. Translated: CASSSGTSGGGQETQYF.

This clone showed up just a few times. V usage is TRBV4-3 and J usage is TRBJ2-7, with a weak D call TRBD2 (6 bases). The CDR3 is 16 residues long. Germline-derived CDR1 and CDR2 are LGHNA and YSLEER. V was cut by 0 bases and J by 6 bases, with 18 bases left in between. DNA for the CDR3: TGCGCCAGCAGCCAAGATCGGAGACTAGTCACTCGCGAGCAGTACTTC. Protein sequence: CASSQDRRLVTREQYF.

The rearrangement links TRBV28 to TRBJ1-1; D is undetermined. Germline-derived CDR1 and CDR2 are MDHEN and SYDVKM. The length of the CDR3 is 12 residues. Trimming removed 6 bases at V and 1 base at J, with 6 bases between. The CDR3 here is CASRRWNTEAFF. CDR3 coding DNA: TGTGCCAGCAGGAGGTGGAACACTGAAGCTTTCTTT.

The chain has TRBV2 and TRBJ2-5; no firm D call. Trimming stripped 8 bases from V and 4 bases from J, with 17 bases between. CDR1 and CDR2 from the germline V gene are SNHLY and FYNNEI. CDR3 length equals 14 residues. CDR3: CASSADRGLETQYF. DNA for the CDR3: TGTGCCAGCTCGGCAGATAGAGGCTTAGAGACCCAGTACTTC.

The chain employs TRBV7-2 and TRBJ2-7; the D gene is possibly TRBD2 (7 bases). This CDR3 contains 14 residues. V shed 6 bases and J shed 0 bases, with 12 bases lying between them. Per germline, CDR1 SGHTA and CDR2 FQGNSA. CDR3 nucleotides: TGTGCCAGCAGGGGAGGGGGGAGCTCCTACGAGCAGTACTTC. Its protein product is CASRGGGSSYEQYF.